This T cell receptor (beta chain) was identified during a study of T cells after yellow fever vaccination. Findings of the study overall: A small proportion of clonotypes was detected in both the CD4 and CD8 compartments. The study found a weaker secondary response that peaked faster, day 5 versus 15. The booster saw the reappearance of most primary-vaccination clones (roughly 95% CD4, about 90% CD8).

From the 5' RACE reads, TCRdb called clonotypes with MiXCR, one entry per CDR3 protein. The table lists about 630,000 distinct CDR3 sequences, roughly an eighth of them singletons. Turning to this clonotype: Antigen unknown.

The CDR3 has 18 amino acids. Germline-derived CDR1 and CDR2 are SGHVS and FNYEAQ. Deletions cut 3 bases from V and 0 bases from J, with 21 bases between. The chain joins TRBV7-6 to TRBJ2-7, with D possibly matching TRBD1 (6 bases). The sequencing here drew on PBMCs, taken on the day of the yellow fever booster vaccination. This TCR was sampled from a man in his thirties or forties who received the YFV17D yellow fever vaccine. The CDR3 DNA reads TGTGCCAGCAGCTTGGTCCCTCAGGGGCTCCAGAGCTCCTACGAGCAGTACTTC. This codes for CASSLVPQGLQSSYEQYF.